This T cell receptor (beta chain) originates from a study of human T cells and chemical hapten exposure (TCRdb year 2021). For the study in its entirety: For sensitization, 2% DPC in acetone was applied to a roughly 2 cm by roughly 2 cm area of upper inner arm skin. Patch testing on the upper back used Finn chambers containing 0.01% DPC, with scoring done after 6 days according to International Contact Dermatitis Research Group standards. Peripheral blood TCR repertoire changes were tracked in vivo in alopecia patients during primary and secondary sensitization to the hapten diphenylcyclopropenone (DPC). Blood samples were taken from patients before sensitization (week 0) and then at 2, 6 and about 24 weeks after DPC sensitization. Most of the patients in the cohort were female, and the cohort covered alopecia areata with under or over 50% scalp involvement, alopecia totalis and alopecia universalis. Libraries were pooled for sequencing, and per-sample TCR yields varied mainly because of small differences in library volumes within the pool. Throughout the approximately 23-week study period, patients were also given weekly therapeutic DPC doses on the scalp. Approximately 30 alopecia patients provided blood for TCR sequencing at one to four time points (pre-sensitization, 2, 6 and 24 weeks). What the study reported, not specific to this receptor: The number of PT1 expanded TCRs positively correlated with patch test score, significant at thresholds 8, 16 and 32 but not 4. Repeated subsampling changed both the strength of the expansion versus patch-test correlation and the threshold at which that correlation became significant. DPC sensitization did not change how many TCRs were above 1 in 1000 frequency, and no evidence was found of alterations in global repertoire structure. Because all patients had alopecia, a presumed autoimmune disease, the immune response of the patients might differ from that of healthy individuals. Significantly more large CDR3 similarity clusters were formed by expanded TCRs than by pre-sensitization or healthy control sets, consistent with antigen-driven responses.

Per the publication, the time point label means: patch test 1, 2 weeks after DPC sensitization. The treatment or condition tag for this specimen amounts to: therapeutic diphenylcyclopropenone sensitization with weekly scalp DPC. At each patch-test visit, blood was drawn before the patch test was applied. Eligible patients were aged 18 to 70, diagnosed with alopecia, deemed suitable for DPC therapy, and excluded if pregnant. Total RNA was extracted from unfractionated whole blood collected in Tempus Blood RNA tubes. The germline V and J ends show losses of 5 bases and 5 bases respectively, and no gene match explains 6 bases of the junction. The CDR3 numbers 15 residues from cysteine through phenylalanine. Kept here is only the CDR3 DNA, which spans 45 bases and is read in frame from base 1. For CDR1 and CDR2, the germline V gene (reference sequence) lists MNHNY and SVGAGI. Notes on this clonotype: The specificity of this receptor is unknown. Base qualities were left out, and no much larger clone turns up one base away.

The receptor library was made with RACE. The instrument given in TCRdb is NextSeq 500. Library preparation attached unique molecular identifiers to individual cDNA molecules for quantitative, reproducible TCR counting. From each blood RNA sample, both TCR alpha and TCR beta chains were sequenced. The published analysis was carried out like this. Samples had a median of roughly 100,000 TCRs, with a range from roughly 23,224 to 700,000. The Decombinator software suite was used to annotate the V, J and CDR3 of the TCR reads. For the PS versus PT1 abundance plots, all samples were subsampled to the same number of TCRs (28,000). TCRs were defined as expanded if absent before sensitization and observed at least eight times at the 2-week time point. The public sequencing data were trimmed at Q25 with fastp and processed into clonotypes with MiXCR by TCRdb, which kept only in-frame beta chains. Every entry covers one CDR3 protein and lists the most common genes and DNA from its rows. TCRdb, not the authors, supplied the V and J calls. In all, the sample holds 300,000 to 400,000 distinct CDR3 sequences, and 6% to 8.5% of those were seen once. 8.4% of the sample lies in the top ten.

Specimen: whole blood, collected in connection with sensitization to the hapten diphenylcyclopropenone (DPC). The rearranged chain carries TRBV6-6 and TRBJ1-4; TRBD1 matches 9 bases in the middle. The clonotype originates from a young woman with alopecia areata. Some clones in this sample may be carry-over from other donors' samples. In nucleotides, the sequence is TGTGCCAGCAGTGACCGGGACAGGGACAATGAAAAACTGTTTTTT. Its protein is CASSDRDRDNEKLFF.